The rows below give T cell receptor beta chains drawn from one sample of a study of blood T cell repertoires in COVID-19. The table came from immunoSEQ multiplex PCR; TCRdb's copy has only in-frame clones and leaves some out. This table has 150,000 to 200,000 clones, roughly 83% appearing once. Sequenced input: peripheral blood. The origin of the receptors is a human donor in a cohort sampled during active COVID-19. Each CDR3 is given without its conserved first and last residue.

v_gene	CDR3aa
TRBV5-1	ASSDGDRNTEAF
TRBV30	AWSTWTHSTLFNQPQH
TRBV7-2	ASSFRDRGNSPLH
TRBV7-2	ASSYPFENYGYT
TRBV7-6	ASSLAGGTGQETQY
TRBV27	ASSLSGVSGAYEQY
TRBV7-9	ASSRTPNTGELF
TRBV3-1/TRBV3-2	ASSQELAGIMTDTQY
TRBV5-5	ASSQVGQGYGYT
TRBV28	ASSLGTATPYEQY
TRBV7-8	ASSPGGLLSGANVLT
TRBV28	ASREGGAVEKLF
TRBV7-8	ASSPGLAGFEQY
TRBV12-2	ASRRTSSSYNEQF
TRBV28	ASSLQDYEQY
TRBV14	ASSQDSTGFYEQY